These 13 T cell receptor beta chains came from one sample sequenced in a study of T cell changes during pregnancy in multiple sclerosis. Sequencing used immunoSEQ multiplex PCR; TCRdb keeps in-frame clones, though not all of them. Of roughly 77,000 clones in the sample, roughly 92% are singletons; the top ten hold roughly 2%. Here the sequenced sample was peripheral blood, taken in the second trimester of pregnancy. These receptors all come from a female donor with multiple sclerosis, enrolled in a pregnancy study.

The V gene is TRBV7-2, the J gene TRBJ2-7; 10 bases match TRBD2. CDR3 length equals 15 residues. CDR1 and CDR2 (germline): SGHTA, FQGNSA. V shed 5 bases, J shed 7 bases, and the junction held 11 bases outside the gene matches. As DNA, the CDR3 is TGTGCCAGCAGCCCGTCGCTAGCGGGAGCGGGGGAGCAGTACTTC. Amino acid sequence: CASSPSLAGAGEQYF.

The CDR3 region is CASNRRASGGDEQYF. Here the CDR3 DNA reads TGTGCCAGCAACCGGAGGGCTAGCGGGGGGGACGAGCAGTACTTC. The rearrangement joins TRBV11-2 to TRBJ2-7; 12 bases are shared with TRBD2. Germline CDR1 and CDR2: SGHAT and FQNNGV. V was clipped by 7 bases and J by 5 bases; unmatched bases: 9. The CDR3 runs to 15 residues.

The chain couples TRBV6-4 to TRBJ2-1; 11 bases fit TRBD2. CDR1 and CDR2 (germline): MRHNA, SNTAGT. Unmatched junction bases numbered 6, after V lost 1 base and J lost 10 bases. This CDR3 comprises 15 residues. In nucleotides, the CDR3 is TGTGCCAGCAGTGACTTTAGCGGGGGGGCTGCCGAGCAGTTCTTC. It specifies CASSDFSGGAAEQFF.

The chain employs TRBV4-3 and TRBJ2-5; 8 bases agree with TRBD2. From germline, CDR1 is LGHNA and CDR2 YSLEER. The CDR3 is 14 amino acids. The V gene end was trimmed by 1 base and the J gene end by 4 bases; junction bases not matched to a gene: 2. The CDR3 loop reads CASSQGLAGETQYF. In DNA form, the CDR3 reads TGCGCCAGCAGCCAAGGGCTAGCGGGAGAGACCCAGTACTTC.

The chain combines TRBV9 with TRBJ2-3, with 12 bases matching TRBD2. Germline lookup yields CDR1 SGDLS and CDR2 YYNGEE. Trimming cost V 5 bases and J 2 bases; bases outside gene matches: 15. The length of the CDR3 is 19 residues. Here the CDR3 reads CASSSEVASGRGHTDTQYF. The CDR3 DNA reads as TGTGCCAGCAGTTCAGAAGTGGCTAGCGGGAGGGGACACACAGATACGCAGTATTTT.

V usage is TRBV1 and J usage is TRBJ1-4; the D call of TRBD1 is as the table states it, not checked on the DNA. TRBV1 is classified as a pseudogene. This CDR3 has 20 residues. CDR3 protein: CTSSQEASGQGKGDGEKLFF. In nucleotides, the CDR3 is TGCACCAGCAGCCAAGAGGCTTCGGGACAGGGGAAGGGCGACGGTGAAAAACTGTTTTTT.

This sequence joins TRBV15 and TRBJ1-1; D call uncertain. V lost 6 bases to trimming and J lost 1 base, with 12 bases between them. This CDR3 is 14 amino acids long. Per germline, CDR1 LNHNV and CDR2 YYDKDF (reference sequence). The CDR3 sequence is CATRPMARNTEAFF. The CDR3 DNA reads as TGTGCCACCAGACCAATGGCCCGGAACACTGAAGCTTTCTTT.

The V call is TRBV27, the J call TRBJ2-5, with TRBD2 identical over 11 bases. Looked up from germline, CDR1 is MNHEY and CDR2 is SMNVEV (reference sequence). The CDR3 loop spans 16 amino acids. The V and J ends lost 10 bases and 4 bases, in that order; junction bases with no gene match: 14. The chain's CDR3 is CANKTRSGGARETQYF. In nucleotides, the CDR3 is TGTGCCAACAAAACTCGTAGCGGGGGGGCCAGAGAGACCCAGTACTTC.

The CDR3 bases are TGTGCCAGCAGTACAGAAATCTACGAGCAGTACTTC. It translates to CASSTEIYEQYF. The chain employs TRBV2 and TRBJ2-7; no clear D gene. In germline, CDR1 is SNHLY, CDR2 FYNNEI. CDR3 size: 12 residues. Deletions cut 5 bases from V and 3 bases from J, with 8 bases between.

The rearrangement joins TRBV4-1 to TRBJ1-5; possible D gene TRBD1, 5 bases. Germline V gene lookup returns CDR1 MGHRA and CDR2 YSYEKL. Trimming removed 6 bases at V and 4 bases at J, with 10 bases between. This CDR3 spans 13 amino acids. CDR3 sequence: CASSLQGNQPQHF. The CDR3 DNA reads as TGCGCCAGCAGTCTCCAGGGAAATCAGCCCCAGCATTTT.

The chain employs TRBV14 and TRBJ2-4; 13 bases map to TRBD2. Germline V gene data show CDR1 as SGHDN and CDR2 as FVKESK. The length of the CDR3 is 20 residues. The V and J ends lost 2 bases and 0 bases, in that order; junction bases with no gene match: 10. The CDR3 reads CASSQSGLAGRSVAKNIQYF. CDR3 nucleotides: TGTGCCAGCAGCCAATCGGGACTAGCGGGACGATCTGTAGCCAAAAACATTCAGTACTTC.

This clone was observed a single time. The chain is built from TRBV27 and TRBJ1-1; tentative D call: TRBD1 (6 bases). V gave up 4 bases and J gave up 5 bases, with 14 bases separating them. CDR1 is MNHEY, CDR2 SMNVEV, per germline (reference sequence). The CDR3 runs to 14 residues. In DNA form, the CDR3 reads TGTGCCAGCAGTTCGAGACAGGTTCGAACTGAAGCTTTCTTT. Its protein product is CASSSRQVRTEAFF.

This chain joins TRBV7-2 and TRBJ2-4; weak D call: TRBD1 (6 bases). V lost 1 base and J lost 2, with 21 bases in between. CDR1 is SGHTA and CDR2 is FQGNSA in the germline V gene. The CDR3 is made up of 19 amino acids. This CDR3 is CASSLVAGARGLTKNIQYF. In DNA form, the CDR3 reads TGTGCCAGCAGCTTAGTCGCTGGGGCCAGGGGCTTAACCAAAAACATTCAGTACTTC.